This T cell receptor (beta chain) comes out of a study of T cell responses to AZD1222 COVID-19 vaccine. Notes on the study in general: The donor cohort was predominantly white British with a female majority, and clonal diversity may have been underestimated.

Turning to this clone: What it recognizes is unknown. Germline and junction disagree at one end, which may indicate a read error.

Here immunoSEQ multiplex PCR was the method, and the copy in TCRdb shows in-frame clones only, minus some. The sample has about 76,000 clones, about 74% seen once. CDR3 size: 15 residues. CDR1 MGHRA and CDR2 YSYEKL come from the germline V gene. The V call is TRBV4-1, the J call TRBJ1-1; D unresolved. Sample: peripheral blood, taken 28 days after the second dose of the MenACWY control vaccine. This clonotype originated in an adult who received the MenACWY meningococcal vaccine as a control. The CDR3 protein is CASSQGSEMNAEAFF. The CDR3 DNA reads TGCGCCAGCAGCCAAGGAAGCGAGATGAACGCTGAAGCTTTCTTT.